This entry describes one T cell receptor beta chain. This specimen comes from a study of blood T cell repertoires in COVID-19. Study details: The origin of the acute and convalescent COVID-19 samples was the United States, Italy and Spain. T cells, B-cell-depleted T cells, or PBMCs supplied cDNA or gDNA.

Participant reports of clinical history set cohort assignment. This CDR3 region has 15 residues. V dropped 3 bases and J dropped 0; count of bases not matched to a gene: 2. Germline values: CDR1 SGHRS, CDR2 YFSETQ. Original processing notes: Nucleated cell counts were estimated from reference gene primer amplification. TCRdb keeps only in-frame clones here, not all; method: immunoSEQ multiplex PCR. V and J calls and clone size follow that table, whereas D and trimming were derived from the DNA. The sample consists of 400,000 or so clones, over 75% of them appearing once. Material: PBMCs or T cells enriched from blood (not recorded which). The TCR comes from a woman in her thirties or forties with acute COVID-19. This rearrangement joins TRBV5-1 to TRBJ2-2, with 7 bases matching TRBD1. The CDR3 sequence is CASSSGQPNTGELFF. CDR3 sequence (DNA): TGCGCCAGCAGCTCGGGACAGCCGAACACCGGGGAGCTGTTTTTT.